A selection of T cell receptor beta chains follows, all from one sample in a study of graft-versus-host responses after intestinal transplantation. Their specific antigens are unknown. The protocol was immunoSEQ multiplex PCR, while the TCRdb copy is restricted to in-frame clones and leaves out a portion. The table records 90,000 to 150,000 clones, about 95% of them present only once. The specimen was unstimulated CD8+ T cells sorted from spleen or lymph node cells, collected before intestinal transplant. These receptors were collected from a human donor who received an intestinal transplant. Each CDR3 is given with its conserved first and last residue. The order of the fields is V gene, D gene, clone size, J gene, CDR3 protein, CDR3 DNA. The D gene is left open where the match is weak. Not every row has a clone size; where given, it reads once, few, many or a size class.

v_gene: TRBV6-5; d_gene: TRBD1; abundance: -; j_gene: TRBJ1-1; CDR3aa: CASSSPGTGIEAFF; CDR3nt: TGTGCCAGCAGTTCCCCCGGGACAGGGATAGAAGCTTTCTTT
v_gene: TRBV25-1; d_gene: TRBD2; abundance: -; j_gene: TRBJ2-7; CDR3aa: CASSEYLAGGPSYEQYF; CDR3nt: TGTGCCAGCAGTGAATATCTAGCGGGAGGCCCCTCCTACGAGCAGTACTTC
v_gene: TRBV6-5; d_gene: TRBD1; abundance: -; j_gene: TRBJ1-2; CDR3aa: CASRRTGDGYTF; CDR3nt: TGTGCCAGCAGACGGACAGGGGACGGCTACACCTTC
v_gene: TRBV7-9; d_gene: -; abundance: -; j_gene: TRBJ2-7; CDR3aa: CASSLGASPTYEQYF; CDR3nt: TGTGCCAGCAGCTTAGGTGCCAGCCCGACCTACGAGCAGTACTTC
v_gene: TRBV6-5; d_gene: -; abundance: -; j_gene: TRBJ2-2; CDR3aa: CASKSNLVYTGELFF; CDR3nt: TGTGCAAGCAAGTCTAACCTAGTCTACACCGGGGAGCTGTTTTTT
v_gene: TRBV28; d_gene: TRBD2; abundance: -; j_gene: TRBJ2-7; CDR3aa: CASSGRLAGGRYEQYF; CDR3nt: TGTGCCAGCAGTGGAAGACTAGCGGGGGGACGCTACGAGCAGTACTTC
v_gene: TRBV6-5; d_gene: -; abundance: -; j_gene: TRBJ2-2; CDR3aa: CASTPDANTGELFF; CDR3nt: TGTGCCAGCACGCCGGACGCAAACACCGGGGAGCTGTTTTTT
v_gene: TRBV4-1; d_gene: -; abundance: -; j_gene: TRBJ2-7; CDR3aa: CASSGSSYEQYF; CDR3nt: TGCGCCAGCAGCGGGAGCTCCTACGAGCAGTACTTC
v_gene: TRBV15; d_gene: -; abundance: -; j_gene: TRBJ1-2; CDR3aa: CATSTRERLGYTF; CDR3nt: TGTGCCACCAGCACCCGGGAACGACTAGGCTACACCTTC
v_gene: TRBV5-6; d_gene: -; abundance: -; j_gene: TRBJ1-5; CDR3aa: CASSLGGGVGQPQHF; CDR3nt: TGTGCCAGCAGCTTGGGGGGGGGCGTCGGTCAGCCCCAGCATTTT
v_gene: TRBV6-5; d_gene: -; abundance: once; j_gene: TRBJ2-5; CDR3aa: CASSKSSQETQYF; CDR3nt: TGTGCCAGCAGCAAATCCTCCCAAGAGACCCAGTACTTC
v_gene: TRBV27; d_gene: -; abundance: once; j_gene: TRBJ2-5; CDR3aa: CASGFLQGETQYF; CDR3nt: TGTGCCAGCGGATTCTTGCAGGGAGAGACCCAGTACTTC
v_gene: TRBV27; d_gene: -; abundance: -; j_gene: TRBJ2-7; CDR3aa: CASSLGTREQYF; CDR3nt: TGTGCCAGCAGTCTCGGGACACGCGAGCAGTACTTC
v_gene: TRBV12-5; d_gene: TRBD2; abundance: -; j_gene: TRBJ2-1; CDR3aa: CASGLATSGPPGDEQFF; CDR3nt: TGTGCTAGTGGTTTGGCAACTAGCGGACCCCCGGGGGATGAGCAGTTCTTC
v_gene: TRBV30; d_gene: TRBD1; abundance: -; j_gene: TRBJ1-1; CDR3aa: CAWSSGTGNTEAFF; CDR3nt: TGTGCCTGGAGTTCCGGGACAGGGAACACTGAAGCTTTCTTT
v_gene: TRBV10-2; d_gene: -; abundance: once; j_gene: TRBJ2-7; CDR3aa: CASSEDLFSSYEQYF; CDR3nt: TGCGCCAGCAGTGAGGATCTTTTTAGCTCCTACGAGCAGTACTTC
v_gene: TRBV28; d_gene: -; abundance: -; j_gene: TRBJ1-1; CDR3aa: CASSLGPGKTEAFF; CDR3nt: TGTGCCAGCAGTTTAGGCCCAGGGAAAACTGAAGCTTTCTTT
v_gene: TRBV5-6; d_gene: TRBD1; abundance: -; j_gene: TRBJ2-2; CDR3aa: CASTVGTGTGELFF; CDR3nt: TGTGCCAGCACCGTGGGGACAGGCACCGGGGAGCTGTTTTTT
v_gene: TRBV7-9; d_gene: -; abundance: -; j_gene: TRBJ2-3; CDR3aa: CASSSNTGHGPTGGQYF; CDR3nt: TGTGCCAGCAGCTCGAATACCGGTCACGGGCCCACAGGAGGGCAGTATTTT
v_gene: TRBV7-2; d_gene: TRBD1; abundance: -; j_gene: TRBJ2-1; CDR3aa: CASSFKGQEYNEQFF; CDR3nt: TGTGCCAGCAGCTTCAAGGGACAGGAGTACAATGAGCAGTTCTTC
v_gene: TRBV27; d_gene: -; abundance: -; j_gene: TRBJ2-7; CDR3aa: CASSPTGTYYEQYF; CDR3nt: TGTGCCAGCAGCCCGACAGGGACTTACTACGAGCAGTACTTC
v_gene: TRBV6-4; d_gene: -; abundance: -; j_gene: TRBJ2-1; CDR3aa: CASSVDSYNEQFF; CDR3nt: TGTGCCAGCAGTGTGGACTCCTACAATGAGCAGTTCTTC
v_gene: TRBV27; d_gene: TRBD1; abundance: -; j_gene: TRBJ1-2; CDR3aa: CASMATGSYGYTF; CDR3nt: TGTGCCAGCATGGCGACAGGGTCCTATGGCTACACCTTC
v_gene: TRBV21-1; d_gene: -; abundance: -; j_gene: TRBJ2-7; CDR3aa: CASSRSMGVYTYEQYF; CDR3nt: TGTGCCAGCAGCCGATCCATGGGGGTATACACCTACGAGCAGTACTTC
v_gene: TRBV10-2; d_gene: -; abundance: -; j_gene: TRBJ1-1; CDR3aa: CASSGTEPWAEAFF; CDR3nt: TGCGCCAGCAGTGGGACAGAGCCCTGGGCTGAAGCTTTCTTT
v_gene: TRBV28; d_gene: TRBD1; abundance: -; j_gene: TRBJ2-3; CDR3aa: CASTPGQGVSTDTQYF; CDR3nt: TGTGCCAGTACTCCAGGACAGGGGGTTAGCACAGATACGCAGTATTTT
v_gene: TRBV5-6; d_gene: TRBD1; abundance: -; j_gene: TRBJ1-2; CDR3aa: CASIWEGASYGYTF; CDR3nt: TGTGCCAGCATCTGGGAGGGGGCGTCGTATGGCTACACCTTC
v_gene: TRBV9; d_gene: TRBD1; abundance: -; j_gene: TRBJ2-7; CDR3aa: CASSVDSGTGTYEQYF; CDR3nt: TGTGCCAGCAGCGTAGATTCAGGGACAGGGACCTACGAGCAGTACTTC
v_gene: TRBV30; d_gene: TRBD1; abundance: -; j_gene: TRBJ2-7; CDR3aa: CAWSLQGAGQEQYF; CDR3nt: TGTGCCTGGAGTCTTCAGGGGGCTGGACAAGAGCAGTACTTC
v_gene: TRBV21-1; d_gene: -; abundance: -; j_gene: TRBJ1-1; CDR3aa: CASSWRGQNTEAFF; CDR3nt: TGTGCCAGCAGCTGGAGGGGACAGAACACTGAAGCTTTCTTT
v_gene: TRBV5-6; d_gene: TRBD2; abundance: -; j_gene: TRBJ2-5; CDR3aa: CASRVTGGQETQYF; CDR3nt: TGTGCCAGCAGGGTCACGGGGGGGCAAGAGACCCAGTACTTC
v_gene: TRBV13; d_gene: TRBD1; abundance: -; j_gene: TRBJ2-3; CDR3aa: CASSHDRESTDTQYF; CDR3nt: TGTGCCAGCAGCCACGACAGGGAGAGCACAGATACGCAGTATTTT
v_gene: TRBV5-1; d_gene: -; abundance: -; j_gene: TRBJ2-7; CDR3aa: CASSLEGGRAFAYEQYF; CDR3nt: TGCGCCAGCAGCTTGGAGGGGGGGCGAGCCTTCGCCTACGAGCAGTACTTC
v_gene: TRBV13; d_gene: -; abundance: -; j_gene: TRBJ1-2; CDR3aa: CASSPSAANYGYTF; CDR3nt: TGTGCCAGCAGCCCCTCGGCGGCTAACTATGGCTACACCTTC
v_gene: TRBV4-1; d_gene: -; abundance: -; j_gene: TRBJ2-7; CDR3aa: CASSQAPDRPYEQYF; CDR3nt: TGCGCCAGCAGCCAAGCTCCGGACAGACCCTACGAGCAGTACTTC
v_gene: TRBV6-5; d_gene: -; abundance: -; j_gene: TRBJ1-5; CDR3aa: CASSQGYNQPQHF; CDR3nt: TGTGCCAGCAGCCAGGGCTACAATCAGCCCCAGCATTTT
v_gene: TRBV30; d_gene: -; abundance: -; j_gene: TRBJ1-5; CDR3aa: CAWSVIFDGANQPQHF; CDR3nt: TGTGCCTGGAGTGTTATATTCGACGGAGCCAATCAGCCCCAGCATTTT
v_gene: TRBV29-1; d_gene: -; abundance: -; j_gene: TRBJ2-1; CDR3aa: CSVEDVGSSYNEQFF; CDR3nt: TGCAGCGTTGAAGATGTCGGAAGCTCCTACAATGAGCAGTTCTTC
v_gene: TRBV27; d_gene: -; abundance: -; j_gene: TRBJ2-2; CDR3aa: CASSFSGTAELFF; CDR3nt: TGTGCCAGCAGTTTCTCCGGGACGGCGGAGCTGTTTTTT
v_gene: TRBV9; d_gene: -; abundance: -; j_gene: TRBJ2-1; CDR3aa: CASSVGVSRYYNEQFF; CDR3nt: TGTGCCAGCAGCGTAGGGGTAAGCAGATACTACAATGAGCAGTTCTTC
v_gene: TRBV7-3; d_gene: TRBD1; abundance: -; j_gene: TRBJ2-7; CDR3aa: CASSLAGTGPYEQYF; CDR3nt: TGTGCCAGCAGCTTAGCCGGGACAGGGCCCTACGAGCAGTACTTC
v_gene: TRBV4-1; d_gene: -; abundance: -; j_gene: TRBJ1-1; CDR3aa: CASSRGNTEAFF; CDR3nt: TGCGCCAGCAGCCGAGGGAACACTGAAGCTTTCTTT
v_gene: TRBV9; d_gene: -; abundance: -; j_gene: TRBJ1-5; CDR3aa: CASSVGGGNDQPQHF; CDR3nt: TGTGCCAGCAGCGTAGGGGGAGGGAATGATCAGCCCCAGCATTTT
v_gene: TRBV28; d_gene: -; abundance: once; j_gene: TRBJ1-2; CDR3aa: CASSLSSVFYGYTF; CDR3nt: TGTGCCAGCAGTTTATCCAGCGTCTTCTATGGCTACACCTTC
v_gene: TRBV28; d_gene: TRBD1; abundance: -; j_gene: TRBJ1-1; CDR3aa: CASSFSPKQGANTEAFF; CDR3nt: TGTGCCAGCAGTTTTAGTCCGAAACAGGGGGCGAACACTGAAGCTTTCTTT
v_gene: TRBV2; d_gene: -; abundance: -; j_gene: TRBJ2-7; CDR3aa: CASRAPYNYEQYF; CDR3nt: TGTGCCAGCAGAGCCCCTTATAACTACGAGCAGTACTTC
v_gene: TRBV4-1; d_gene: TRBD1; abundance: -; j_gene: TRBJ1-1; CDR3aa: CASSQEGQGRDTEAFF; CDR3nt: TGCGCCAGCAGCCAAGAGGGACAGGGGCGTGATACTGAAGCTTTCTTT
v_gene: TRBV27; d_gene: -; abundance: -; j_gene: TRBJ1-6; CDR3aa: CASSVGYDNSPLHF; CDR3nt: TGTGCCAGCAGTGTAGGGTATGATAATTCACCCCTCCACTTT
v_gene: TRBV4-1; d_gene: TRBD2; abundance: -; j_gene: TRBJ2-3; CDR3aa: CASSGGTSGSTDTQYF; CDR3nt: TGCGCCAGCAGCGGAGGGACTAGCGGGAGCACAGATACGCAGTATTTT
v_gene: TRBV29-1; d_gene: -; abundance: -; j_gene: TRBJ1-1; CDR3aa: CSVLQGQAFF; CDR3nt: TGCAGCGTTCTTCAGGGGCAAGCTTTCTTT
v_gene: TRBV6-5; d_gene: -; abundance: -; j_gene: TRBJ2-7; CDR3aa: CASSPLDSPGYEQYF; CDR3nt: TGTGCCAGCAGTCCACTAGACAGTCCGGGATACGAGCAGTACTTC
v_gene: TRBV7-9; d_gene: -; abundance: -; j_gene: TRBJ2-7; CDR3aa: CASCVSSYEQYF; CDR3nt: TGTGCCAGCTGTGTTTCCTCTTACGAGCAGTACTTC
v_gene: TRBV28; d_gene: TRBD2; abundance: -; j_gene: TRBJ2-3; CDR3aa: CASSSLLAGVDTQYF; CDR3nt: TGTGCCAGCAGTTCCTTACTAGCGGGAGTAGATACGCAGTATTTT
v_gene: TRBV4-3; d_gene: TRBD2; abundance: -; j_gene: TRBJ2-3; CDR3aa: CASSQDGASGRGSDTQYF; CDR3nt: TGCGCCAGCAGCCAAGATGGGGCTAGCGGGAGAGGGTCGGATACGCAGTATTTT
v_gene: TRBV27; d_gene: TRBD2; abundance: -; j_gene: TRBJ2-7; CDR3aa: CASSLSSGRAEEQYF; CDR3nt: TGTGCCAGCAGTTTATCCAGCGGGAGGGCCGAAGAGCAGTACTTC
v_gene: TRBV5-4; d_gene: -; abundance: -; j_gene: TRBJ1-2; CDR3aa: CASSQRRGDYTF; CDR3nt: TGTGCCAGCAGCCAACGGCGGGGAGACTACACCTTC
v_gene: TRBV28; d_gene: -; abundance: -; j_gene: TRBJ1-1; CDR3aa: CASSIRGGTEAFF; CDR3nt: TGTGCCAGCAGCATACGGGGGGGCACTGAAGCTTTCTTT
v_gene: TRBV28; d_gene: TRBD2; abundance: -; j_gene: TRBJ2-1; CDR3aa: CASVRPWDSGSSYNEQFF; CDR3nt: TGTGCCAGTGTTAGGCCCTGGGATAGCGGGAGCTCTTACAATGAGCAGTTCTTC
v_gene: TRBV6-5; d_gene: TRBD1; abundance: -; j_gene: TRBJ2-2; CDR3aa: CASSYSPTGYTGELFF; CDR3nt: TGTGCCAGCAGTTACTCCCCGACAGGGTACACCGGGGAGCTGTTTTTT
v_gene: TRBV28; d_gene: -; abundance: -; j_gene: TRBJ2-7; CDR3aa: CASSFQSRYEQYF; CDR3nt: TGTGCCAGCAGTTTCCAGTCTCGTTACGAGCAGTACTTC